Below, 19 T cell receptor beta chains from the same sample are listed, as sequenced in a study of Tregs in tolerant kidney transplant recipients. Using immunoSEQ multiplex PCR, the repertoire was profiled, and TCRdb retains in-frame clones only, with some absent. The data hold around 75,000 clones, with around nine tenths observed a single time. The material sequenced was CD4+ T cells from blood, taken before the transplant. These receptors came from a human donor who received a combined kidney and bone marrow transplant.

The chain joins TRBV28 to TRBJ2-7, with D maybe TRBD1 (7 bases). Germline V CDR1 and CDR2: MDHEN, SYDVKM. Between the trimmed V and J ends, which lost 5 bases and 4 bases, there was a span of 18 bases. The CDR3 loop spans 15 amino acids. CDR3 region: CASSRRGTALYEQYF. The CDR3 nucleotides read TGTGCCAGCAGTCGGAGGGGGACAGCCCTTTACGAGCAGTACTTC.

This clone was detected once. V usage is TRBV27 and J usage is TRBJ1-4; the D gene is possibly TRBD1 (5 bases). This CDR3 has 15 residues. V gave up 2 bases and J gave up 8 bases, with 15 bases separating them. From germline, CDR1 is MNHEY and CDR2 SMNVEV (reference sequence). CDR3 bases: TGTGCCAGCAGTTTACGGAGACAGTCCGGCGAAAAACTGTTTTTT. Protein product: CASSLRRQSGEKLFF.

The chain has TRBV7-6 and TRBJ2-3, with 8 bases lining up with TRBD2. The CDR3 covers 15 residues. Germline values: CDR1 SGHVS, CDR2 FNYEAQ. The V segment lost 4 bases and the J segment 5 bases; nucleotides outside the gene matches: 8. DNA for the CDR3: TGTGCCAGCAGCTCTGGAAGGACTAGCTTAGATACGCAGTATTTT. Residues: CASSSGRTSLDTQYF. The full variable domain, completed using reference TRBV7-6 and TRBJ2-3, is GAGVSQSPRYKVTKRGQDVALRCDPISGHVSLYWYRQALGQGPEFLTYFNYEAQQDKSGLPNDRFSAERPEGSISTLTIQRTEQRDSAMYRCASSSGRTSLDTQYFGPGTRLTVL.

This chain connects TRBV5-6 to TRBJ2-2; 8 nucleotides agree with TRBD2. With 2 bases clipped from V and 0 bases from J, the junction kept 9 bases outside the gene matches. Germline-derived CDR1 and CDR2 are SGHDT and YYEEEE. This CDR3 has 18 amino acids. CDR3 residues: CASSLIGSGDTNTGELFF. CDR3 nucleotide sequence: TGTGCCAGCAGCTTAATTGGTAGCGGGGATACGAACACCGGGGAGCTGTTTTTT.

This rearrangement joins TRBV6-6 to TRBJ2-6; D call uncertain. V was cut by 5 bases and J by 0 bases, with 8 bases left in between. Germline CDR1 MNHNY, CDR2 SVGAGI (reference sequence). The length of the CDR3 is 15 residues. The CDR3 DNA follows: TGTGCCAGCAGTCCACTTATCTCTGGGGCCAACGTCCTGACTTTC. Protein product: CASSPLISGANVLTF.

The chain uses TRBV2 and TRBJ2-7; 11 nucleotides agree with TRBD1. With V trimmed by 7 bases and J by 6 bases, 5 bases remained unmatched. The germline V gene has CDR1 SNHLY and CDR2 FYNNEI. The CDR3 extends over 13 amino acids. The CDR3 reads CASNSGQGAEQYF. In DNA form, the CDR3 reads TGTGCCAGCAACAGCGGACAGGGGGCCGAGCAGTACTTC.

The chain carries TRBV18 and TRBJ2-3, with D unclear. V was clipped by 6 bases and J by 0 bases, with 13 bases between them. CDR3 length: 15 residues. Per germline, CDR1 KGHSH and CDR2 LQKENI. CDR3 in DNA: TGTGCCAGCTCGCCTCAACCAGTTAGCACAGATACGCAGTATTTT. Its translation is CASSPQPVSTDTQYF.

The genes are TRBV7-2 and TRBJ2-7; possible D gene TRBD1, 7 bases. The CDR3 is 13 residues long. Germline CDR1 SGHTA, CDR2 FQGNSA. Between the trimmed V and J ends, which lost 4 bases and 4 bases, there was a span of 11 bases. The CDR3 loop is CASSSQGGYEQYF. As DNA, the CDR3 is TGTGCCAGCAGCTCCCAGGGGGGATACGAGCAGTACTTC.

The chain's CDR3 is CASSVSVMGELFF. In nucleotides, the CDR3 is TGTGCCAGCAGCGTTTCGGTTATGGGGGAGCTGTTTTTT. J is TRBJ2-2 and V is TRBV2, with D uncertain. Germline assignment: CDR1 SNHLY and CDR2 FYNNEI. This CDR3 contains 13 residues. Deletions cut 6 bases from V and 8 bases from J, with 13 bases between.

The gene calls are TRBV4-1 and TRBJ2-7; 14 bases match TRBD2. The junction had 13 bases not matched to a gene; V was cut back by 3 bases and J by 6 bases. Germline-derived CDR1 and CDR2 are MGHRA and YSYEKL. There are 18 residues in the CDR3. Here the CDR3 reads CASSHGTSGRWNRGEQYF. CDR3 sequence (DNA): TGCGCCAGCAGCCATGGGACTAGCGGGAGATGGAACCGGGGCGAGCAGTACTTC.

This clone appeared a single time. V and J are TRBV27 and TRBJ1-5, with TRBD1 matching 7 bases. Germline trimming cut 5 bases from V and 5 bases from J; bases unmatched to any gene: 18. CDR3 size: 18 residues. The germline V gene encodes CDR1 MNHEY and CDR2 SMNVEV (reference sequence). CDR3 nucleotides: TGTGCCAGCAGTCCCAGACAGGGCTTAAACCCAGCCGATCAGCCCCAGCATTTT. It encodes CASSPRQGLNPADQPQHF.

The gene calls are TRBV27 and TRBJ2-3; D uncertain. This CDR3 comprises 13 residues. CDR1 MNHEY and CDR2 SMNVEV come from the germline V gene (reference sequence). V was cut by 6 bases and J by 2 bases, with 9 bases left in between. The chain's CDR3 is CASRESPTDTQYF. In DNA, the CDR3 is TGTGCCAGCAGGGAGTCCCCCACAGATACGCAGTATTTT.

This chain uses TRBV29-1 with TRBJ2-1; 12 bases fit TRBD2. The CDR3 loop spans 16 amino acids. The V gene's germline CDR1 is SQVTM and CDR2 ANQGSEA. Losses at the gene ends were 8 bases for V and 6 bases for J; bases not matched to a gene: 14. CDR3 coding DNA: TGCAGCTTCCAACGACTAGCGGGAGATTGGGCCAATGAGCAGTTCTTC. Protein sequence: CSFQRLAGDWANEQFF.

The CDR3 region has the DNA TGTGCCAGCAGCTCGCAACCCGGGACTCTCTACGAGCAGTACTTC. Residues: CASSSQPGTLYEQYF. The V and J genes are TRBV7-2 and TRBJ2-7, with D possibly matching TRBD2 (6 bases). The V end lost 4 bases, the J end lost 3 bases, and 16 bases lay between the germline ends. Germline V gene lookup returns CDR1 SGHTA and CDR2 FQGNSA. The CDR3 covers 15 residues.

V usage is TRBV5-4 and J usage is TRBJ2-4; TRBD1 matches at 9 bases. The CDR3 is 14 amino acids. CDR1 SGHNT and CDR2 YYREEE come from the germline V gene (reference sequence). V lost 0 bases to trimming and J lost 5 bases; unmatched junction nucleotides: 0. CDR3 coding DNA: TGTGCCAGCAGCTTGGGACAGGGGGAAAACATTCAGTACTTC. It is translated as CASSLGQGENIQYF.

The CDR3 is CASSLQGAETQYF. In DNA, the CDR3 is TGTGCCAGCAGCTTACAAGGGGCGGAGACCCAGTACTTC. The V and J genes are TRBV7-3 and TRBJ2-5; the D gene is possibly TRBD1 (5 bases). Germline values: CDR1 SGHTA, CDR2 FQGTGA. The V and J ends lost 2 bases and 5 bases respectively, with 9 bases between them. CDR3 length: 13 amino acids.

The J gene is TRBJ2-5, the V gene TRBV7-2; no clear D gene. Germline CDR1 reads SGHTA; CDR2 reads FQGNSA. CDR3 length equals 13 residues. V was clipped by 0 bases and J by 5 bases, with 7 bases between them. CDR3 protein: CASSLALGETQYF. The CDR3, as DNA: TGTGCCAGCAGCTTAGCGCTCGGTGAGACCCAGTACTTC.

The chain recombines TRBV19 with TRBJ2-1; D remains unclear. Germline V gives CDR1 LNHDA, CDR2 SQIVND (reference sequence). The length of the CDR3 is 15 residues. Deletions cut 8 bases from V and 2 bases from J, with 16 bases between. The CDR3 DNA sequence: TGTGCCAGTGGAAATGACGGAGCAACCTACAATGAGCAGTTCTTC. Protein: CASGNDGATYNEQFF.

The chain joins TRBV18 to TRBJ1-2; weak D call: TRBD1 (5 bases). CDR1 and CDR2 from the germline V gene are KGHSH and LQKENI. The CDR3 extends over 14 amino acids. The V end lost 3 bases, the J end lost 5 bases, and 13 bases lay between the germline ends. Here the CDR3 DNA reads TGTGCCAGCTCACCGGACACAGTGTTATATGGCTACACCTTC. Amino acid sequence: CASSPDTVLYGYTF.